This T cell receptor (beta chain) appears in the sequencing data of a study of cytomegalovirus exposure and HLA in healthy donors. The study ran its PCR with 60 Vbeta and 13 Jbeta primers. Generated by immunoSEQ multiplex PCR, the TCRdb table keeps only in-frame clones and is missing some. The ten top clones account for less than 3%, within a sample of 100,000 to 150,000 clones. Comment on this clone: The antigen is not known.

Study-wide points: In all likelihood, a cluster of highly shared sequence variants was a sequencing artifact. In a later analysis, donors in an Asian-associated ancestry cluster reportedly had fewer N-insertions in productive TCRs than the cohort mean.

The sequence was collected from a young man in good health and CMV-seronegative. Sequenced input: PBMCs.

CDR3: CASRPGRTGFVRTF. CDR3 coding DNA: TGTGCCAGCAGACCCGGCAGGACAGGCTTTGTGAGAACCTTC. The V and J genes are TRBV7-8 and TRBJ1-2; 7 nucleotides align to TRBD1. V lost 6 bases to trimming and J lost 14 bases; unmatched junction nucleotides: 18. CDR3 length: 14 residues. Looked up from germline, CDR1 is SGHVS and CDR2 is FQNEAQ.